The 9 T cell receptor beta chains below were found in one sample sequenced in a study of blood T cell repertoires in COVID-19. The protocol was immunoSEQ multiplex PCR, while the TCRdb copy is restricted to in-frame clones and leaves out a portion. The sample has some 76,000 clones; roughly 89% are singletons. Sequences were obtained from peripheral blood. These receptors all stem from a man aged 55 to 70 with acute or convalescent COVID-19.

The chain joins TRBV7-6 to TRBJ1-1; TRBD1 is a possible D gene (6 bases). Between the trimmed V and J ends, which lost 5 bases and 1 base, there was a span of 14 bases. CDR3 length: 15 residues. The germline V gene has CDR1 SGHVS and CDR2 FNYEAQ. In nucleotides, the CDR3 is TGTGCCAGCAGCCCCCTGGGACAAACGAACACTGAAGCTTTCTTT. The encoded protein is CASSPLGQTNTEAFF.

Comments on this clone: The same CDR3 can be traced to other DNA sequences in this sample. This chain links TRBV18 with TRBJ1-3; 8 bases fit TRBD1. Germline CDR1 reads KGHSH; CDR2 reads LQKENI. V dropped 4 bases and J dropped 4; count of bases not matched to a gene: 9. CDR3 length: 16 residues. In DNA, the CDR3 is TGTGCCAGCTCACAGCCCGGACAGGGTACCGGAAACACCATATATTTT. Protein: CASSQPGQGTGNTIYF.

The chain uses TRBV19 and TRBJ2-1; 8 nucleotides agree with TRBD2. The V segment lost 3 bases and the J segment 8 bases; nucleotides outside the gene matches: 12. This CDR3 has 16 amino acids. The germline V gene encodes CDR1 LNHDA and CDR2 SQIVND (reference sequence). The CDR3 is CASSMKRGGSGDEQFF. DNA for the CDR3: TGTGCCAGTAGTATGAAACGGGGGGGCTCCGGGGATGAGCAGTTCTTC.

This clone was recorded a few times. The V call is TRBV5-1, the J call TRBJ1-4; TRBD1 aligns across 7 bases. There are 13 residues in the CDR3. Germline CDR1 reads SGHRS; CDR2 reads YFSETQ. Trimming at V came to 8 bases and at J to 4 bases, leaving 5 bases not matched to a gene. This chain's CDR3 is CARGGLLNEKLFF. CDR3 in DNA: TGCGCCAGAGGGGGCCTGCTTAATGAAAAACTGTTTTTT.

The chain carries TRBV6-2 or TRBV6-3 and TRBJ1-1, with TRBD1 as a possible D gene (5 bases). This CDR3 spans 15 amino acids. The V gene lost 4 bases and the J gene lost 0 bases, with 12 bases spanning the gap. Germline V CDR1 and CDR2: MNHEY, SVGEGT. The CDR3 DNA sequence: TGTGCCAGCAGTTCGTGGGGCGGAATGAACACTGAAGCTTTCTTT. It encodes CASSSWGGMNTEAFF.

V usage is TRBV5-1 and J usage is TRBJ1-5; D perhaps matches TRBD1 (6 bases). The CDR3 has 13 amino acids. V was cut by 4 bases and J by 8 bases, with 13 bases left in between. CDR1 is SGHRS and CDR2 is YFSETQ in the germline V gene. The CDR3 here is CASSTGGGEPQHF. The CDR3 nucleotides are TGCGCCAGCAGCACTGGAGGGGGGGAGCCCCAGCATTTT.

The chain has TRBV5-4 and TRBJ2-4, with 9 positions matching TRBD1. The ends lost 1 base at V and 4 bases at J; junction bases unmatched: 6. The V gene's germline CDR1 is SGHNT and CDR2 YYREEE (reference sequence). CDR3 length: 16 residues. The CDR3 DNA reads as TGTGCCAGCAGCTTGCAGACCGGGACAGGGAAAAACATTCAGTACTTC. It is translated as CASSLQTGTGKNIQYF.

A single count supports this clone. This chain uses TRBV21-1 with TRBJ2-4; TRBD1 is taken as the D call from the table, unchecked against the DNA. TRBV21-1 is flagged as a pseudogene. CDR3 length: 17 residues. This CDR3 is CASSKDHYREAKNIQYF. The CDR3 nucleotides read TGTGCCAGCAGCAAAGATCATTACAGGGAAGCCAAAAACATTCAGTACTTC.

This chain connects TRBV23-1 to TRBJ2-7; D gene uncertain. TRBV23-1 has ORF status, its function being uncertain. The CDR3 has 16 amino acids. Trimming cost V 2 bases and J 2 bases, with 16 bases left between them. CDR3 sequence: CASSQPTLNGPYEQYF. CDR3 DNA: TGCGCCAGCAGTCAACCAACGCTAAATGGTCCCTACGAGCAGTACTTC.